This passage covers 6 T cell receptor beta chains from one sample sequenced in a study of T cell repertoires in cytomegalovirus infection. TCRdb called the reads again in MiXCR, with one record for every CDR3 protein. Among over 150,000 distinct CDR3 sequences listed, under 25% were seen once. Sequenced input: PBMCs. Receptors originate from a human donor in good health (CMV status not recorded). Some clones in this sample may be carry-over from other donors' samples.

The chain is built from TRBV2 and TRBJ2-7; a possible D gene is TRBD2 (5 bases). Between the trimmed V and J ends, which lost 1 base and 7 bases, there was a span of 14 bases. CDR1 and CDR2 (germline): SNHLY, FYNNEI. CDR3 length equals 14 residues. This CDR3 is CASSEVDNPGEQYF. CDR3 DNA: TGTGCCAGCAGTGAAGTCGACAACCCGGGAGAGCAGTACTTC.

The V gene is TRBV7-6, the J gene TRBJ1-1; 9 positions agree with TRBD1. Germline V CDR1 and CDR2: SGHVS, FNYEAQ. J gave up 0 bases and V 5 bases, and 7 bases lay outside the gene matches. The CDR3 loop spans 16 amino acids. CDR3 sequence reads: CASSKTGGGMNTEAFF. CDR3 bases: TGTGCCAGCAGCAAGACAGGGGGTGGAATGAACACTGAAGCTTTCTTT.

In this sample, this clonotype turned up a few times. This rearrangement joins TRBV5-1 to TRBJ1-2; 10 bases line up with TRBD1. From germline, CDR1 is SGHRS and CDR2 YFSETQ. The CDR3 totals 16 residues. V lost 0 bases and J lost 3; bases outside the gene matches: 5. CDR3 DNA sequence: TGCGCCAGCAGCTTGGCCATTGGACAGGGGGACTATGGCTACACCTTC. Protein sequence: CASSLAIGQGDYGYTF.

The rearrangement uses TRBV28 and TRBJ1-6, with D unresolved. V lost 4 bases and J 7 bases, leaving 8 bases between the germline ends. This CDR3 contains 13 residues. CDR1 is MDHEN and CDR2 is SYDVKM in the germline V gene. The CDR3 bases are TGTGCCAGCAGTTCCCTCCGGAATTCACCCCTCCACTTT. Residues: CASSSLRNSPLHF.

CDR3 coding DNA: TGTGCCAGCACCCCTACGGGGCCCGTCACTGAAGCTTTCTTT. Translating gives CASTPTGPVTEAFF. The chain employs TRBV6-5 and TRBJ1-1; maybe TRBD1 (5 bases). CDR1 and CDR2 from the germline V gene are MNHEY and SVGAGI. This CDR3 spans 14 amino acids. Trimming shortened V by 7 bases and J by 4 bases, and 16 bases separated the two germline ends.

This sequence joins TRBV14 and TRBJ2-4, with D tentatively TRBD1 or TRBD2 (5 bases each). CDR3 length: 15 amino acids. Trimming took 1 base from V and 4 from J, leaving 11 bases between them. Germline loops: CDR1 SGHDN, CDR2 FVKESK. The CDR3 DNA reads as TGTGCCAGCAGCCAAGTGCGGGCAGGGAAAAACATTCAGTACTTC. Its protein is CASSQVRAGKNIQYF.